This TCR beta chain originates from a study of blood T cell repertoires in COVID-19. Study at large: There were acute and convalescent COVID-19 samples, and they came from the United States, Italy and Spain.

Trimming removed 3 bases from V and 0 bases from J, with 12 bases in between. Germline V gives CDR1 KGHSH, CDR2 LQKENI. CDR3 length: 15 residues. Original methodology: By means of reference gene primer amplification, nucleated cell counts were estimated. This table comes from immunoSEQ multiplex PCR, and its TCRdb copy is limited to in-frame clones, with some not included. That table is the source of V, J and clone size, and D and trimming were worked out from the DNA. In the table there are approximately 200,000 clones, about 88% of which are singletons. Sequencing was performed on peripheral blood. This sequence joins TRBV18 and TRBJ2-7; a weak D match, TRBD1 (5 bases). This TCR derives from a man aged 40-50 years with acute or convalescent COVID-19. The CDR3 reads CASSPGQENSYEQYF. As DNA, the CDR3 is TGTGCCAGCTCACCTGGACAAGAAAACTCCTACGAGCAGTACTTC.